This is a list of T cell receptor beta chains from one sample in a study of T cell changes during pregnancy in multiple sclerosis. The method was immunoSEQ multiplex PCR; TCRdb's version includes in-frame clones alone and lacks a portion of them. The data contain roughly 50,000 clones, approximately 92% of them singletons. The source was CD4+ T cells from peripheral blood mononuclear cells, collected in the third trimester of pregnancy. The receptors derive from a female donor with multiple sclerosis, enrolled in a pregnancy study. CDR3s include the opening cysteine and the closing phenylalanine or tryptophan. The D gene is left open where the match is weak. Clone size appears in some rows only: once, few, many, or a class for an expanded clone.

CDR3 DNA,CDR3 protein,clone size,J gene,V gene,D gene
TGTGCCAGCTCACCCTCCGGGACAGCTAACACTGAAGCTTTCTTT,CASSPSGTANTEAFF,-,TRBJ1-1,TRBV18,TRBD1
TGTGCCAGTAGTATAGGCTCACAGGGGTTCACAGATACGCAGTATTTT,CASSIGSQGFTDTQYF,-,TRBJ2-3,TRBV19,TRBD1
TGTGCCAGCAGCCTGTTCACCGGGACAGGGGGCTCCTACGAGCAGTACTTC,CASSLFTGTGGSYEQYF,-,TRBJ2-7,TRBV5-6,TRBD1
TGTGCCAGCAGCTTAGGGGCCAAGAATTCACCCCTCCACTTT,CASSLGAKNSPLHF,-,TRBJ1-6,TRBV7-3,-
TGTGCCTGGAGTGTACGGAGCAATCAGCCCCAGCATTTT,CAWSVRSNQPQHF,-,TRBJ1-5,TRBV30,-
TGTGCCAGCAGTTACGGGGCAGCTCTAGCCAAAAACATTCAGTACTTC,CASSYGAALAKNIQYF,-,TRBJ2-4,TRBV6-5,-
TGTGCCAGCAGCCCCGGGGGGGGCAGCTCCTACAATGAGCAGTTCTTC,CASSPGGGSSYNEQFF,-,TRBJ2-1,TRBV5-6,TRBD2
TGTGCCAGCAGCGTCGGCCCGGGACAGAACTATGGCTACACCTTC,CASSVGPGQNYGYTF,-,TRBJ1-2,TRBV9,TRBD1
TGTGCCAGCAGTGAATCCGGGACTAGCAATAGTGAGCAGTTCTTC,CASSESGTSNSEQFF,-,TRBJ2-1,TRBV6-1,TRBD2
TGTGCCAGCAGACCGAGACAAATTAATTCACCCCTCCACTTT,CASRPRQINSPLHF,-,TRBJ1-6,TRBV6-1,-
TGTGCCAGCAGCTCTGGGACAGGGGGCGCCGGGGAGCTGTTTTTT,CASSSGTGGAGELFF,-,TRBJ2-2,TRBV5-4,TRBD1
TGTGCCAGCAGACACGGGGATGTTCCAGATACGCAGTATTTT,CASRHGDVPDTQYF,-,TRBJ2-3,TRBV28,-
TGTGCCTGGAGTCTACTAGGGCTCAGAGAGACCCAGTACTTC,CAWSLLGLRETQYF,once,TRBJ2-5,TRBV30,-
TGTGCCAGCAGGTCCAACGGTGGGGGGGGCAAAGCTTTCTTT,CASRSNGGGGKAFF,-,TRBJ1-1,TRBV2,-
TGTGCCAGCAGGGCGGTCTATGGCTACACCTTC,CASRAVYGYTF,-,TRBJ1-2,TRBV19,-
TGTGCCAGCAGCCCAGGAAAGACAGGGGATGGGGGCACTGAAGCTTTCTTT,CASSPGKTGDGGTEAFF,few,TRBJ1-1,TRBV11-3,TRBD1
TGTGCCAGCAGCTTGATAGGGCGGGGGGGACACAATGAGCAGTTCTTC,CASSLIGRGGHNEQFF,-,TRBJ2-1,TRBV7-3,TRBD2
TGTGCCAGCTGCGGACTAGCGGGGGGGGTAGATACGCAGTATTTT,CASCGLAGGVDTQYF,-,TRBJ2-3,TRBV6-1,TRBD2
TGTGCCAGCAGTTACGGGACAGGGAAAGAGACCCAGTACTTC,CASSYGTGKETQYF,-,TRBJ2-5,TRBV6-5,TRBD1
TGCGCCAGCAGCTTCAGTTCGAACGAAAAACTGTTTTTT,CASSFSSNEKLFF,-,TRBJ1-4,TRBV5-1,-
TGTGCCAGCAGCCCGACAGTCAAATCCTACAATGAGCAGTTCTTC,CASSPTVKSYNEQFF,-,TRBJ2-1,TRBV6-5,-
TGTGCCAGCTCACCAAAGGGGGCGGGACCCCACGAAAAACTGTTTTTT,CASSPKGAGPHEKLFF,-,TRBJ1-4,TRBV18,TRBD1
TGTGCCACCAGCATCAAGACAGGGCCGAGTGAAGCTTTCTTT,CATSIKTGPSEAFF,-,TRBJ1-1,TRBV15,TRBD1
TGTGCCAGCAGTTACTCGCCGGGGAACACTGAAGCTTTCTTT,CASSYSPGNTEAFF,-,TRBJ1-1,TRBV6-5,-
TGTGCCAGCAGCCCGGACAGCCAAGAGACCCAGTACTTC,CASSPDSQETQYF,-,TRBJ2-5,TRBV7-7,-
TGTGCCAGCAGGGGGACTTTAAGGTTCGAGCAGTACTTC,CASRGTLRFEQYF,-,TRBJ2-7,TRBV27,-
TGTGCCAGCAGCTCGGCGGCAGGGCGTTCTAACTATGGCTACACCTTC,CASSSAAGRSNYGYTF,-,TRBJ1-2,TRBV5-4,-
TGTGCCAGCAGTGAAGCGGGGGGAGGACTCTATGGCTACACCTTC,CASSEAGGGLYGYTF,-,TRBJ1-2,TRBV2,-
TGTGCCAGCAGTTTTAAGGGGGCCAAAAACATTCAGTACTTC,CASSFKGAKNIQYF,-,TRBJ2-4,TRBV27,-
TGTGCCAGCAGCTTCCGGGGGAACACAGATACGCAGTATTTT,CASSFRGNTDTQYF,-,TRBJ2-3,TRBV7-9,-
TGTGCCAGCAGTACCTCCCCGGGACAGCTATCCGGGGAGCTGTTTTTT,CASSTSPGQLSGELFF,-,TRBJ2-2,TRBV2,TRBD1
TGTGCCAGCAGCTCGGAATACAGGGGGCTAGGGGGCTACACCTTC,CASSSEYRGLGGYTF,once,TRBJ1-2,TRBV5-4,TRBD1
TGTGCCAGCAGCGCCGGGGACAGTCCTTACTCTGGAAACACCATATATTTT,CASSAGDSPYSGNTIYF,-,TRBJ1-3,TRBV9,TRBD1
TGCGCCAGCAGCCCCCGGGACAGGGGTTCCTACGAGCAGTACTTC,CASSPRDRGSYEQYF,-,TRBJ2-7,TRBV5-1,TRBD1
TGTGCTAGCAGTGCCGCTGAGACAGCAATATTGTCTGCCACCTTC,CASSAAETAILSATF,-,TRBJ1-2,TRBV2,-
TGTGCCAGCAGAACAGGGAACACCGGGGAGCTGTTTTTT,CASRTGNTGELFF,few,TRBJ2-2,TRBV2,-
TGTGCCAGCAGCTTAGGCCGAGCCCAAGAGACCCAGTACTTC,CASSLGRAQETQYF,-,TRBJ2-5,TRBV7-2,-
TGTGCCAGCAGTGATTGGGAGTTCTTAAACACTGAAGCTTTCTTT,CASSDWEFLNTEAFF,-,TRBJ1-1,TRBV2,-
TGCGCCAGCAGCCACGACGGGGGGTTGTACCAAGAGACCCAGTACTTC,CASSHDGGLYQETQYF,-,TRBJ2-5,TRBV4-1,TRBD2
TGCGCCAGCAGCCAAGATCTGGGCCCCGGGGACAGGGGGCGGGAGACCCAGTACTTC,CASSQDLGPGDRGRETQYF,-,TRBJ2-5,TRBV4-1,TRBD1
TGTGCCAGCTCACCCCGGTCCCAGCGGGATTACAATGAGCAGTTCTTC,CASSPRSQRDYNEQFF,-,TRBJ2-1,TRBV18,TRBD2
TGTGCCAGTAGTATCCGGACAGGGAGATTGGTGACTGAAGCTTTCTTT,CASSIRTGRLVTEAFF,-,TRBJ1-1,TRBV19,TRBD1
TGCGCCAGCAGCTTGGAGGGAGTAACAGATACGCAGTATTTT,CASSLEGVTDTQYF,once,TRBJ2-3,TRBV5-1,-
TGTGCCAGCATCCAAAGAGACAGATGGAACACTGAAGCTTTCTTT,CASIQRDRWNTEAFF,-,TRBJ1-1,TRBV28,-
TGCGCCAGCAGCTCCTCGTTTGGAAACACCATATATTTT,CASSSSFGNTIYF,-,TRBJ1-3,TRBV5-1,-
TGTGCCAGCACCAGAGACAGGGGCACTGAAGCTTTCTTT,CASTRDRGTEAFF,-,TRBJ1-1,TRBV7-9,TRBD1
TGTGCCAGTACCCAGACAGGTGGGCCCACAGATACGCAGTATTTT,CASTQTGGPTDTQYF,-,TRBJ2-3,TRBV19,-
TGTGCCAGCAGCCAAGTATTGGGGACATCGGATACGCAGTATTTT,CASSQVLGTSDTQYF,-,TRBJ2-3,TRBV4-2,-
TGTGCCAGCAGTTACTCGGACATCGCTAACTATGGCTACACCTTC,CASSYSDIANYGYTF,-,TRBJ1-2,TRBV6-5,-
TGTGCCAGCAGTTTAGGCAGGTTTAATGAAAAACTGTTTTTT,CASSLGRFNEKLFF,once,TRBJ1-4,TRBV28,-